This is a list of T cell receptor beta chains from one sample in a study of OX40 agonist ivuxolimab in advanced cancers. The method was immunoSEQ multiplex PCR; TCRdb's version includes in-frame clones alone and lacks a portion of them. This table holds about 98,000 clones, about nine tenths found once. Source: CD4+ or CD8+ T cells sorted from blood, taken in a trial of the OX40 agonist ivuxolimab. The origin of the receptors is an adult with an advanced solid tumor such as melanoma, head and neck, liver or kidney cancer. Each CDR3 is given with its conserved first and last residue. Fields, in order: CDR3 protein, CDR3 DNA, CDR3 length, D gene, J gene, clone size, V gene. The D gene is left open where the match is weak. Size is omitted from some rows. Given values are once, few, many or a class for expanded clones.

CASTQVNYGYTF	TGTGCCAGCACACAGGTTAACTATGGCTACACCTTC	12	-	TRBJ1-2	-	TRBV2
CAWSLGLAGWAGELFF	TGTGCCTGGAGCCTCGGACTAGCGGGGTGGGCCGGGGAGCTGTTTTTT	16	TRBD2	TRBJ2-2	-	TRBV30
CASSSGQGGFNEQFF	TGTGCCAGCAGCTCGGGACAGGGGGGCTTCAATGAGCAGTTCTTC	15	TRBD1	TRBJ2-1	-	TRBV5-4
CASSSAGNEQFF	TGCGCCAGCAGTTCCGCGGGGAATGAGCAGTTCTTC	12	-	TRBJ2-1	-	TRBV10-1
CASSLAATYNEQFF	TGCGCCAGCAGCTTGGCTGCAACCTACAATGAGCAGTTCTTC	14	-	TRBJ2-1	-	TRBV5-1
CASSQIGLAGTETQYF	TGCGCCAGCAGCCAAATAGGGCTAGCGGGAACGGAGACCCAGTACTTC	16	TRBD2	TRBJ2-5	-	TRBV4-1
CATTRGEQGTNTEAFF	TGTGCCACGACCAGGGGCGAACAGGGGACGAACACTGAAGCTTTCTTT	16	-	TRBJ1-1	-	TRBV21-1
CASSPMGQGREKLFF	TGTGCCAGCAGCCCGATGGGACAGGGGAGGGAAAAACTGTTTTTT	15	TRBD1	TRBJ1-4	-	TRBV7-2
CASSRTSNQPQHF	TGTGCCAGTAGCCGGACCTCTAATCAGCCCCAGCATTTT	13	-	TRBJ1-5	-	TRBV19
CASSTRAGSKDEQFF	TGTGCCAGTAGTACCAGGGCGGGGTCTAAGGATGAGCAGTTCTTC	15	-	TRBJ2-1	few	TRBV19
CASSKINSGRRGTDTQYF	TGTGCCAGCAGCAAAATTAATAGCGGGAGGCGGGGCACAGATACGCAGTATTTT	18	-	TRBJ2-3	-	TRBV21-1
CASSPRDFVAGELFF	TGTGCCAGCAGCCCACGGGACTTTGTAGCCGGGGAGCTGTTTTTT	15	-	TRBJ2-2	-	TRBV16
CASSADQGLANTGELFF	TGTGCCAGCTCAGCCGATCAGGGGTTAGCGAACACCGGGGAGCTGTTTTTT	17	-	TRBJ2-2	-	TRBV18
CAWSRDRVDNEQFF	TGTGCCTGGTCACGGGACAGGGTCGACAATGAGCAGTTCTTC	14	TRBD1	TRBJ2-1	-	TRBV30
CASSRGGDLAKNIQYF	TGTGCCAGCAGCCGGGGGGGAGATCTAGCCAAAAACATTCAGTACTTC	16	TRBD2	TRBJ2-4	-	TRBV7-8
CASSERDSMNTEAFF	TGCGCCAGCAGTGAGCGGGACAGCATGAACACTGAAGCTTTCTTT	15	TRBD1	TRBJ1-1	-	TRBV10-2
CASSSGGATEAFF	TGTGCCAGCAGTTCAGGGGGGGCCACTGAAGCTTTCTTT	13	TRBD1	TRBJ1-1	-	TRBV11-3
CASSRPGRDLSGNTIYF	TGCGCCAGCAGCCGCCCCGGACGGGACCTCTCTGGAAACACCATATATTTT	17	-	TRBJ1-3	-	TRBV4-1
CAWGRGGRLHF	TGTGCCTGGGGGAGGGGAGGGAGACTCCACTTT	11	-	TRBJ1-6	-	TRBV30